The T cell receptor (beta chain) under discussion was sequenced for a study of blood T cell repertoires in COVID-19. Study-level background: From T cells, B-cell-depleted T cells, or PBMCs came the material, which was cDNA or gDNA.

Clones were read by immunoSEQ multiplex PCR, and TCRdb kept only the in-frame ones, dropping some. The sample has some 240,000 clones; about 80% are singletons. This clone was observed a handful of times. This CDR3 spans 12 amino acids. V dropped 7 bases and J dropped 5 bases, with 10 bases sitting between them. From germline, CDR1 is SGHAT and CDR2 FQNNGV. Researchers sorted participants into cohorts using their self-reported clinical history. Sequenced input: PBMCs or T cells enriched from blood (not recorded which). This rearrangement joins TRBV11-2 to TRBJ2-3; D is uncertain. This clonotype was obtained from a man in his fifties or sixties who had recovered from COVID-19. The CDR3 nucleotides read TGTGCCAGCACCCGGCGAGGAGATACGCAGTATTTT. This gives the protein CASTRRGDTQYF.